Listed below are T cell receptor beta chains from one sample, sequenced in a study of cytomegalovirus exposure and HLA in healthy donors. Profiling relied on immunoSEQ multiplex PCR, and the TCRdb table lists in-frame clones only, not all of them. The sample yields roughly 140,000 clones, 77% seen once. The sample was PBMCs. The receptors shown here come from a woman in her fifties or sixties in good health and CMV-seronegative. The CDR3 runs from the conserved cysteine through the conserved F or W. A D gene is named only where the DNA matches it firmly. The listing skips clone size in some rows; elsewhere it reads once, few, many or a size class.

abundance	j_gene	v_gene	d_gene	CDR3aa	CDR3nt
.	TRBJ1-1	TRBV19	TRBD1	CASISPSDRGRFLAFF	TGTGCCAGTATCTCCCCGTCGGACAGGGGGCGGTTTTTAGCTTTCTTT
.	TRBJ2-3	TRBV7-3	TRBD2	CASSPTSRMDTQYF	TGTGCCAGCAGCCCGACTAGCAGGATGGATACGCAGTATTTT
.	TRBJ2-7	TRBV6-1	TRBD1	CASTRTGDPYEQYF	TGTGCCAGCACTCGGACAGGGGACCCCTACGAGCAGTACTTC
.	TRBJ1-2	TRBV9	.	CASSVDQGANYGYTF	TGTGCCAGCAGCGTAGATCAGGGCGCTAACTATGGCTACACCTTC
.	TRBJ2-1	TRBV5-1	.	CASSLAQGNEQFF	TGCGCCAGCAGCTTGGCGCAGGGCAATGAGCAGTTCTTC
few	TRBJ2-5	TRBV10-1	.	CASSDTGTSETQYF	TGCGCCAGCAGTGACACGGGAACATCGGAGACCCAGTACTTC
few	TRBJ2-7	TRBV2	.	CASSRRTETYEQYF	TGTGCCAGCAGTCGCCGGACAGAGACTTACGAGCAGTACTTC
.	TRBJ1-1	TRBV29-1	.	CSVETGNTEAFF	TGCAGCGTGGAAACAGGGAACACTGAAGCTTTCTTT
.	TRBJ1-2	TRBV7-2	TRBD1	CASSSDRLLGYTF	TGTGCCAGCAGCTCGGACAGGTTACTTGGCTACACCTTC
.	TRBJ2-7	TRBV9	.	CASSVGRNGGEQYF	TGTGCCAGCAGCGTAGGTAGGAATGGAGGCGAGCAGTACTTC
.	TRBJ2-7	TRBV7-6	TRBD2	CASSLTSGGAREQYF	TGTGCCAGCAGCCTAACTAGCGGGGGGGCACGCGAGCAGTACTTC
few	TRBJ1-3	TRBV7-8	.	CASSLTTNRASAGNTIYF	TGTGCCAGCAGCCTTACCACTAACAGGGCTTCGGCTGGAAACACCATATATTTT
.	TRBJ2-7	TRBV27	TRBD1	CASSLFPPGQAGYEQYF	TGTGCCAGCAGTTTATTTCCACCGGGACAGGCGGGCTACGAGCAGTACTTC
.	TRBJ2-4	TRBV7-9	TRBD1	CASSRGDRGAKNIQYF	TGTGCCAGCAGCCGGGGCGACAGGGGAGCCAAAAACATTCAGTACTTC
.	TRBJ1-3	TRBV14	.	CASRRGVNSGNTIYF	TGTGCCAGCAGACGGGGGGTGAACTCTGGAAACACCATATATTTT
.	TRBJ1-2	TRBV6-5	.	CASSSDLAPYGYTF	TGTGCCAGCAGTTCCGATTTAGCGCCCTATGGCTACACCTTC
once	TRBJ2-3	TRBV9	.	CASSVAGDTQYF	TGTGCCAGCAGCGTAGCAGGAGATACGCAGTATTTT
.	TRBJ1-2	TRBV6-5	.	CASSYSRNYGYTF	TGTGCCAGCAGTTACTCGAGAAACTATGGCTACACCTTC
.	TRBJ2-5	TRBV4-3	TRBD1	CASSRGQGIQETQYF	TGCGCCAGCAGCCGGGGACAGGGGATACAAGAGACCCAGTACTTC
.	TRBJ2-7	TRBV5-1	TRBD1	CASSLGDRGYEQYF	TGCGCCAGCAGCTTGGGGGACAGGGGCTACGAGCAGTACTTC
.	TRBJ2-3	TRBV7-6	.	CASSFFMGATDTQYF	TGTGCCAGCAGCTTCTTTATGGGGGCCACAGATACGCAGTATTTT
.	TRBJ2-5	TRBV18	TRBD2	CASSPGRATETQYF	TGTGCCAGCTCACCCGGGAGGGCAACCGAGACCCAGTACTTC
.	TRBJ2-5	TRBV2	TRBD2	CASRILAGGPVGETQYF	TGTGCCAGCAGGATACTAGCGGGGGGGCCAGTGGGGGAGACCCAGTACTTC
.	TRBJ2-3	TRBV30	TRBD2	CAWSVRSSGRTDTQYF	TGTGCCTGGAGTGTACGGTCTAGCGGACGCACAGATACGCAGTATTTT
.	TRBJ1-3	TRBV5-1	.	CASSPLTGVAGNTIYF	TGCGCCAGCAGCCCCTTGACAGGTGTGGCTGGAAACACCATATATTTT
.	TRBJ2-5	TRBV7-2	.	CASSLPGRLGTQYF	TGTGCCAGCAGCTTACCAGGGAGGTTAGGGACCCAGTACTTC
.	TRBJ1-2	TRBV18	.	CASSPSDSRGYTF	TGTGCCAGCTCACCTTCGGACAGCCGCGGCTACACCTTC
once	TRBJ1-1	TRBV5-6	.	CASSSPGDWTEAFF	TGTGCCAGCAGCTCCCCGGGGGATTGGACTGAAGCTTTCTTT
few	TRBJ2-3	TRBV29-1	TRBD1	CSVGTVGTDTQYF	TGCAGCGTGGGGACAGTGGGCACAGATACGCAGTATTTT
.	TRBJ1-1	TRBV7-2	.	CASSSSLNTEAFF	TGCGCCAGCAGCAGCTCGCTGAACACTGAAGCTTTCTTT
.	TRBJ2-7	TRBV14	TRBD1	CASSPWDREGYEQYF	TGTGCCAGCAGCCCTTGGGACAGGGAGGGATACGAGCAGTACTTC
once	TRBJ1-1	TRBV30	.	CAWGAGRENTEAFF	TGTGCCTGGGGGGCAGGGAGGGAGAACACTGAAGCTTTCTTT
.	TRBJ2-6	TRBV7-3	TRBD1	CASSPLPRDRGSGANVLTF	TGTGCCAGCAGCCCACTCCCACGGGACAGGGGTTCTGGGGCCAACGTCCTGACTTTC
.	TRBJ1-2	TRBV29-1	TRBD1	CSVERDRAGYGYTF	TGCAGCGTTGAAAGGGACAGGGCTGGCTATGGCTACACCTTC
.	TRBJ2-5	TRBV5-4	TRBD2	CASSLDLAGGETQYF	TGTGCCAGCAGCTTGGATCTAGCGGGCGGAGAGACCCAGTACTTC
few	TRBJ1-2	TRBV6-1	TRBD1	CASSGPTGGRRHMFYGYTF	TGTGCCAGCAGTGGCCCGACAGGGGGCAGGAGGCACATGTTTTATGGCTACACCTTC
.	TRBJ2-1	TRBV7-3	TRBD2	CASSLSGGGGYEQFF	TGTGCCAGCAGCTTATCAGGCGGGGGAGGCTATGAGCAGTTCTTC
.	TRBJ1-1	TRBV7-6	.	CASSLDPAGENTEAFF	TGTGCCAGCAGCTTAGATCCCGCAGGGGAGAACACTGAAGCTTTCTTT
.	TRBJ1-1	TRBV7-2	.	CASSLGGGANTEAFF	TGTGCCAGCAGCTTAGGCGGAGGGGCGAACACTGAAGCTTTCTTT
once	TRBJ1-2	TRBV7-9	.	CASSQRIGESSGYTF	TGTGCCAGCAGCCAGAGGATAGGGGAAAGTAGCGGCTACACCTTC
few	TRBJ2-5	TRBV7-2	.	CASSHPLGQEETQYF	TGTGCCAGCAGCCACCCATTAGGACAAGAAGAGACCCAGTACTTC
.	TRBJ1-1	TRBV11-3	.	CASSTMGNTEAFF	TGTGCCAGCAGTACTATGGGTAACACTGAAGCTTTCTTT
.	TRBJ2-1	TRBV9	TRBD2	CASSASTSWREQFF	TGTGCCAGCAGCGCGTCGACTAGCTGGAGGGAGCAGTTCTTC
.	TRBJ1-5	TRBV20-1	.	CSASGEQPQHF	TGCAGTGCTAGCGGTGAGCAGCCCCAGCATTTT
.	TRBJ2-3	TRBV4-1	TRBD2	CASSHLTSALEDTQYF	TGCGCCAGCAGCCACCTGACTAGCGCTCTCGAGGATACGCAGTATTTT
once	TRBJ1-6	TRBV30	.	CAWSLSGNSPLHF	TGTGCCTGGAGCTTGTCGGGTAATTCACCCCTCCACTTT
.	TRBJ1-2	TRBV4-1	TRBD1	CASSQTSRDRANYGYTF	TGCGCCAGCAGCCAAACATCCCGGGACAGGGCTAACTATGGCTACACCTTC
.	TRBJ1-4	TRBV2	.	CASSRTGVEKLFF	TGTGCCAGCAGTCGGACGGGGGTTGAAAAACTGTTTTTT
few	TRBJ1-1	TRBV5-1	.	CASSVDMNTEAFF	TGCGCCAGCAGCGTTGACATGAACACTGAAGCTTTCTTT
.	TRBJ2-1	TRBV1	.	CTSSIEKRGEDNEQFF	TGCACCAGCAGCATAGAGAAGCGGGGGGAGGACAATGAGCAGTTCTTC
few	TRBJ2-7	TRBV13	TRBD2	CASSTQKSRLAAADEQYF	TGTGCCAGCAGCACCCAAAAGTCGAGACTAGCGGCGGCTGACGAGCAGTACTTC
.	TRBJ1-6	TRBV13	.	CASSSTRGSYNSPLHF	TGTGCCAGCAGCTCGACCAGGGGCTCCTATAATTCACCCCTCCACTTT
.	TRBJ1-2	TRBV30	.	CAGGGGYTF	TGTGCCGGGGGGGGCGGCTACACCTTC
.	TRBJ2-5	TRBV5-6	TRBD1	CASTPGRVGGSETQYF	TGTGCCAGCACTCCAGGCCGCGTAGGGGGCTCCGAGACCCAGTACTTC
few	TRBJ1-2	TRBV11-2	TRBD1	CASSPRQGMHYGYTF	TGTGCCAGCAGCCCCAGACAGGGAATGCACTATGGCTACACCTTC
few	TRBJ1-4	TRBV7-6	.	CASSLTPGLEKLFF	TGTGCCAGCAGCTTAACTCCGGGACTGGAAAAACTGTTTTTT
.	TRBJ2-2	TRBV19	TRBD1	CASSIVQGLTGELFF	TGTGCCAGTAGTATAGTACAGGGGTTGACCGGGGAGCTGTTTTTT
.	TRBJ1-1	TRBV10-3	TRBD1	CAIRTGAELGRTEAFF	TGTGCCATCAGGACAGGGGCCGAACTTGGTCGGACTGAAGCTTTCTTT
.	TRBJ1-2	TRBV4-3	TRBD1	CASSQHRTGGGGGYTF	TGCGCCAGCAGCCAACACCGGACAGGGGGCGGAGGAGGCTACACCTTC